This section outlines one TCR beta chain sequence together with its context. The antigen is unknown. A read error may explain this, as a much larger clone is one base away. This CDR3 comprises 13 residues. This sample was taken from a study of T-cell reconstitution after alpha-beta-depleted transplantation in children. As it was prepared, the TCRbeta library received unique molecular identifiers. MiXCR, run by TCRdb on the PCR reads, gives a single entry per CDR3 protein. The table has roughly 160,000 distinct CDR3 sequences, around 10% seen once. Study-level results: Reportedly, only several hundred clones from non-depleted graft cells drove alpha-beta T-cell counts at about two months. Newly produced T cells mostly provided counts and TCRbeta diversity after one year, as hyperexpanded clones declined.

This sample comprised PBMCs, obtained before TCRalphabeta/CD19-depleted stem cell transplant. The receptor comes from a boy aged 2-15 years with acute myeloid leukemia, due to receive a stem cell transplant. The chain carries TRBV12-3 or TRBV12-4 and TRBJ2-7; D gene unclear. The CDR3 is CASRRRISYDQYF. As DNA, the CDR3 is TGTGCCAGCAGACGCAGAATCTCCTACGACCAGTACTTC.